The T cell receptor beta chain described here comes from a study of cytomegalovirus exposure and HLA in healthy donors. The PCR employed 60 Vbeta primers together with 13 Jbeta primers. The method was immunoSEQ multiplex PCR; TCRdb's version includes in-frame clones alone and lacks a portion of them. The sample consists of under 110,000 clones, roughly 75% of them appearing once. Unmatched junction bases numbered 8, after V lost 2 bases and J lost 4 bases. Germline V lookup: CDR1 MNHNY, CDR2 SVGAGI (reference sequence). The CDR3 has 16 amino acids. Sequencing input: PBMCs. This clonotype was sampled from a man aged 40-49 years in good health and CMV-seronegative. The chain employs TRBV6-6 and TRBJ2-5, with TRBD1 matching over 9 bases. The CDR3 bases are TGTGCCAGCAGTTACCTGGACAGGGGAAGCAGAGAGACCCAGTACTTC. Protein sequence: CASSYLDRGSRETQYF.